Listed below are T cell receptor beta chains from one sample, sequenced in a study of cytotoxic CD8 clonotypes in ibrutinib-treated CLL. Generated by immunoSEQ multiplex PCR, the TCRdb table keeps only in-frame clones and is missing some. The sample has about 200,000 clones, roughly 73% seen once. The specimen was PBMCs, collected after 12 months of ibrutinib treatment. These receptors all come from a human donor with chronic lymphocytic leukemia. Both conserved end residues are part of each CDR3. A D gene is named only where the DNA matches it firmly. A clone size is listed for some rows: how often the clone was seen (once, few, many), or a class if it is expanded.

len	d_gene	j_gene	v_gene	abundance	CDR3nt	CDR3aa
13	-	TRBJ2-7	TRBV29-1	-	TGCAGCGTTGCCCCCTCATACCCTAACGAGCAGTACTTC	CSVAPSYPNEQYF
18	TRBD2	TRBJ2-7	TRBV10-3	-	TGTGCTTTGACCCTCCTGACAGTGGTAGGACTAGATAGCTACGAGCAGTACTTC	CALTLLTVVGLDSYEQYF
14	TRBD2	TRBJ2-1	TRBV10-3	-	TGTGCCATCAGTGAGCTAGCGGGAGTGAATGAGCAGTTCTTC	CAISELAGVNEQFF
15	TRBD1	TRBJ1-5	TRBV6-6	-	TGTGCCAGCAGTGACAGGGGTGGGAGCAATCAGCCCCAGCATTTT	CASSDRGGSNQPQHF
15	TRBD1	TRBJ2-1	TRBV7-8	-	TGTGCCAGCAGCACACAGGGGCTTGATTACAATGAGCAGTTCTTC	CASSTQGLDYNEQFF
19	-	TRBJ2-3	TRBV11-2	-	TGTGCCAGCAGCCAACTTAGTATGAATGTGGGGGCCAGTCCAGATACGCAGTATTTT	CASSQLSMNVGASPDTQYF
16	-	TRBJ2-2	TRBV7-6	-	TGTGCCAGCAGCTTTGCCAGCGGAGTTAGGGCCGGGGAGCTGTTTTTT	CASSFASGVRAGELFF
15	-	TRBJ2-7	TRBV27	-	TGTGCCAGCAGTTTCTCCCTGGACATAGCCTACGAGCAGTACTTC	CASSFSLDIAYEQYF
19	TRBD1	TRBJ1-2	TRBV4-1	-	TGCGCCAGCAGCCCCACCGCTGACAGGGCCGTCGTCACCGTCTATGGCTACACCTTC	CASSPTADRAVVTVYGYTF
16	-	TRBJ1-1	TRBV18	-	TGTGCCAGCTCACCTCAACGAAGGGCAATGAACACTGAAGCTTTCTTT	CASSPQRRAMNTEAFF
13	TRBD2	TRBJ2-2	TRBV10-3	-	TGTGCCATCTGTCCCTACGGGGGGGAGGAGCTGTTTTTT	CAICPYGGEELFF
11	-	TRBJ1-2	TRBV20-1	-	TGCTCCATCCAGACCTCCTATGGCTACACCTTC	CSIQTSYGYTF
15	-	TRBJ1-4	TRBV7-6	few	TGTGCCAGCAGCCGGGGGCGGAGGTCTAATGAAAAACTGTTTTTT	CASSRGRRSNEKLFF
14	-	TRBJ1-6	TRBV5-1	-	TGCGCCAGCTCGGAGGGGATAATGGATTCACCCCTCCACTTT	CASSEGIMDSPLHF
15	TRBD2	TRBJ2-7	TRBV6-5	-	TGTGCCAGCAGCCCCGGGGTAGCGGGAGGTTACGAGCAGTACTTC	CASSPGVAGGYEQYF
16	-	TRBJ2-2	TRBV7-3	-	TGTGCCAGCAGCTTACGTCCAGGGCCAACCACCGGGGAGCTGTTTTTT	CASSLRPGPTTGELFF
18	-	TRBJ1-2	TRBV18	-	TGTGCCAGTTCACCATTGGAGCAGGCCCAAACGACTAACTATGGCTACACCTTC	CASSPLEQAQTTNYGYTF
16	TRBD1	TRBJ2-7	TRBV7-9	-	TGTGCCAGCAGCTCTGGCCTGGACAGGGGTAACTACGAGCAGTACTTC	CASSSGLDRGNYEQYF
15	-	TRBJ2-3	TRBV5-1	once	TGCGCCAGCAGCTTGGACAGCACTAGCACAGATACGCAGTATTTT	CASSLDSTSTDTQYF
17	-	TRBJ1-2	TRBV19	-	TGTGCCAGTAGTGGAGTCCGGGGCACCTGGGCGGGCTATGGCTACACCTTC	CASSGVRGTWAGYGYTF
12	-	TRBJ2-1	TRBV7-3	-	TGTGCCAGCAGCCCCCGGCCCAATGAGCAGTTCTTC	CASSPRPNEQFF
14	-	TRBJ1-1	TRBV28	-	TGTGCCAGCACCAAAAGGGGGAGACCTACCAAAGCTTTCTTT	CASTKRGRPTKAFF
14	-	TRBJ1-2	TRBV11-2	-	TGTGCCAGCAGCTCCCCAGGGATCCCCTATGGCTACACCTTC	CASSSPGIPYGYTF
15	-	TRBJ2-4	TRBV10-2	few	TGCGCCACCTCCCCCCGGGGGTTAGCCAAAAACATTCAGTACTTC	CATSPRGLAKNIQYF
15	-	TRBJ2-7	TRBV6-1	-	TGTGCCAGCAGTGAAGGGGGTCCTACCAACTACGAGCAGTACTTC	CASSEGGPTNYEQYF
12	-	TRBJ2-5	TRBV6-6	-	TGTGCCAGCTGGGCGGCGCCGGAGACCCAGTACTTC	CASWAAPETQYF
15	-	TRBJ2-1	TRBV5-1	-	TGCGCCAGCAGCCTGGGGACTGACTCCTACAATGAGCAGTTCTTC	CASSLGTDSYNEQFF
15	TRBD2	TRBJ2-1	TRBV19	-	TGTGCCAGTAGGTCGACTAGCGGGAGTGGCGATGAGCAGTTCTTC	CASRSTSGSGDEQFF
14	-	TRBJ2-7	TRBV6-1	few	TGTGCCAGCGGGGGCGGGAGACCCGGGGGCGAGCAGTACTTC	CASGGGRPGGEQYF
14	-	TRBJ2-1	TRBV4-1	-	TGCGCCAGCAGAACAGGGTATACCTACAATGAGCAGTTCTTC	CASRTGYTYNEQFF
14	-	TRBJ1-2	TRBV6-1	-	TGTGCCAGCAGTGAAAGAGGACCTATAAGGGGCTACACCTTC	CASSERGPIRGYTF
14	-	TRBJ2-2	TRBV19	-	TGTGCCAGTAGTATGGCTCGGGACACCGGGGAGCTGTTTTTT	CASSMARDTGELFF
12	-	TRBJ2-3	TRBV5-1	-	TGCGCCAGCAGCTTGGAGGTAGATACGCAGTATTTT	CASSLEVDTQYF
15	TRBD2	TRBJ2-7	TRBV9	-	TGTGCCAGCAGCTCCCAAGCGGGAGTAGGCTACGAGCAGTACTTC	CASSSQAGVGYEQYF
17	-	TRBJ2-7	TRBV27	-	TGTGCCAGCAGTTTGTCGGGGGCGGGGGTCAAGTCCTACGAGCAGTACTTC	CASSLSGAGVKSYEQYF
14	-	TRBJ1-6	TRBV4-1	once	TGCGCCAGCAGCCTCTCAGAGAATAATTCACCCCTCCACTTT	CASSLSENNSPLHF
14	TRBD1	TRBJ1-2	TRBV5-1	-	TGCGCCAGCAGCTTTGGGACAGGGAACTTTGGCTACACCTTC	CASSFGTGNFGYTF
14	-	TRBJ1-6	TRBV19	-	TGTGCCAGTAGTGAAGAACAGTATAATTCACCCCTCCACTTT	CASSEEQYNSPLHF
15	TRBD1	TRBJ2-1	TRBV28	many	TGTGCCAGCAGTCGACAGGGGGGCTCCTACAATGAGCAGTTCTTC	CASSRQGGSYNEQFF
17	TRBD2	TRBJ2-2	TRBV5-1	-	TGCGCCAGCAGATTTCGAACTAGCGGGGGAAACACCGGGGAGCTGTTTTTT	CASRFRTSGGNTGELFF
17	TRBD2	TRBJ2-6	TRBV18	-	TGTGCCAGCTCACCACCTAGCGGGAGTTCTGGGGCCAACGTCCTGACTTTC	CASSPPSGSSGANVLTF
15	-	TRBJ2-3	TRBV28	-	TGTGCCAGCAGCCTACAGGGAGGTGGCACAGATACGCAGTATTTT	CASSLQGGGTDTQYF
16	TRBD2	TRBJ2-7	TRBV6-8	-	TGTGCCAGCAGTCGAACCTTTAGCGGGAAGTCCTACGAGCAGTACTTC	CASSRTFSGKSYEQYF
14	-	TRBJ1-2	TRBV11-3	-	TGTGCCAGCGCACCTCTGGCGCAGGGGATTTATACCCACTTC	CASAPLAQGIYTHF
12	-	TRBJ1-2	TRBV2	-	TGTGCCAGCTTCCGGACAGCGGGGGGCTACACCTTC	CASFRTAGGYTF
14	TRBD2	TRBJ2-1	TRBV6-1	-	TGTGCCACCCTGGGGGTAGCGGGTTACAATGAGCAGTTCTTC	CATLGVAGYNEQFF
15	-	TRBJ1-5	TRBV28	-	TGTGCCAGCAGTTCCCGAGGTGGGGCTAATCAGCCCCAGCATTTT	CASSSRGGANQPQHF
15	-	TRBJ2-7	TRBV13	once	TGTGCCAGCAGCCGTTTGTATAGGGGTAATCTCGAGCAGTACTTC	CASSRLYRGNLEQYF
15	TRBD1	TRBJ2-7	TRBV19	-	TGTGCCAGTAGTCTAGGACAGGGGGCATCCTACGAGCAGTACTTC	CASSLGQGASYEQYF